The next 11 T cell receptor beta chains were all read from a single sample in a study of control samples from healthy donors and cancer patients. Profiled with immunoSEQ multiplex PCR; TCRdb holds only in-frame clones, not every one. The profile shows under 200,000 clones, roughly 89% of them singletons. Sequenced input: blood. The receptors derive from a woman between 25 and 40 years old in good health.

As to this clone: The sample contains more than one DNA sequence encoding this CDR3. The genes are TRBV19 and TRBJ1-1; maybe TRBD1 (6 bases). CDR1 is LNHDA and CDR2 is SQIVND in the germline V gene (reference sequence). The CDR3 is made up of 13 amino acids. V shed 3 bases and J shed 3 bases, with 8 bases lying between them. The CDR3 DNA sequence: TGTGCCAGTAGTATGAAGGGGGACACTGAAGCTTTCTTT. Translating gives CASSMKGDTEAFF.

CDR3 nucleotide sequence: TGTGCCAGCAGCCCGACTAGCGGGGGGATCACAGATACGCAGTATTTT. It encodes CASSPTSGGITDTQYF. This chain uses TRBV14 with TRBJ2-3; 13 bases fit TRBD2. Germline CDR1 reads SGHDN; CDR2 reads FVKESK. The J segment lost 2 bases and the V segment lost 4 bases, leaving 3 bases of the junction unmatched. The CDR3 is 16 amino acids.

V is TRBV19 and J is TRBJ2-1; TRBD1 is a possible D gene (6 bases). The germline V gene has CDR1 LNHDA and CDR2 SQIVND (reference sequence). The CDR3 has 14 amino acids. The V and J ends lost 3 bases and 7 bases respectively, with 13 bases between them. CDR3 in amino acids: CASSIRTRGNEQFF. Written as DNA, the CDR3 is TGTGCCAGTAGTATTCGGACAAGGGGGAATGAGCAGTTCTTC.

With regard to this clone: Other DNA variants within this sample encode the same CDR3. The chain recombines TRBV5-1 with TRBJ1-5; possible D gene TRBD1, 6 bases. The CDR3 has 14 residues. The germline V gene encodes CDR1 SGHRS and CDR2 YFSETQ. Deletions cut 4 bases from V and 0 bases from J, with 8 bases between. CDR3 amino acids: CASSETGSNQPQHF. In DNA, the CDR3 is TGCGCCAGCAGCGAGACAGGTAGCAATCAGCCCCAGCATTTT.

The rearrangement joins TRBV5-6 to TRBJ1-5; TRBD1 is a possible D gene (5 bases). Trimming shortened V by 0 bases and J by 3 bases, and 10 bases separated the two germline ends. The CDR3 sequence is 15 residues long. The germline CDR1 and CDR2 sequences are SGHDT and YYEEEE. CDR3: CASSLVSGNNQPQHF. In DNA form, the CDR3 reads TGTGCCAGCAGCTTGGTTTCAGGGAACAATCAGCCCCAGCATTTT.

The chain employs TRBV6-4 and TRBJ2-3, with D possibly being TRBD1 (7 bases). The germline V and J ends were trimmed by 3 bases and 4 bases, with 11 bases remaining between them. The CDR3 has 14 amino acids. Looked up from germline, CDR1 is MRHNA and CDR2 is SNTAGT. The CDR3 protein is CASSEARGADTQYF. DNA of the CDR3: TGTGCCAGCAGTGAAGCCAGGGGGGCAGATACGCAGTATTTT.

The V gene is TRBV5-1, the J gene TRBJ1-2, with D uncertain. V was pared by 0 bases and J by 5 bases, with 8 bases between. The CDR3 is 13 residues long. The germline gives CDR1 SGHRS, CDR2 YFSETQ. CDR3 sequence (DNA): TGCGCCAGCAGCTTGGTTAACCCTTATGGCTACACCTTC. Its protein product is CASSLVNPYGYTF.

This clone was seen only once. The chain carries TRBV6-5 and TRBJ1-2, with 7 bases lining up with TRBD1. The CDR3 runs 14 residues. The junction had 9 bases not matched to a gene; V was cut back by 7 bases and J by 4 bases. Germline CDR1 and CDR2: MNHEY and SVGAGI. CDR3 bases: TGTGCCAGCAACCAGGACAGGCTTTCCTATGGCTACACCTTC. It is translated as CASNQDRLSYGYTF.

The rearrangement joins TRBV24-1 to TRBJ2-1, with 7 bases aligning to TRBD1. The V and J ends lost 5 bases and 3 bases, in that order; junction bases with no gene match: 3. In germline, CDR1 is KGHDR, CDR2 SFDVKD. CDR3 length: 14 amino acids. As DNA, the CDR3 is TGTGCCACCAGTGCGGGACAGAGCTACAATGAGCAGTTCTTC. Its translation is CATSAGQSYNEQFF.

This chain links TRBV2 with TRBJ2-5, with 8 bases aligning to TRBD2. Trimming cost V 3 bases and J 2 bases; bases outside gene matches: 8. CDR3 length: 16 amino acids. Looked up from germline, CDR1 is SNHLY and CDR2 is FYNNEI. The CDR3 loop is CASSEGASGQQETQYF. In nucleotides, the CDR3 is TGTGCCAGCAGTGAGGGGGCTAGCGGGCAACAAGAGACCCAGTACTTC.

A remark on this clone: The identical CDR3 is also encoded by other nucleotide sequences in the sample. V and J are TRBV7-6 and TRBJ2-1; 7 nucleotides match TRBD1. Unmatched junction bases numbered 2, after V lost 3 bases and J lost 0 bases. CDR3 length: 15 amino acids. CDR1 is SGHVS and CDR2 is FNYEAQ in the germline V gene. DNA of the CDR3: TGTGCCAGCAGCTTGACAGGGAGCTCCTACAATGAGCAGTTCTTC. Translated: CASSLTGSSYNEQFF.